Listed here are 12 T cell receptor beta chains from one sample, sequenced in a study of immune characterization of retroperitoneal liposarcoma. TCRdb redid the calling of the PCR reads with MiXCR, one entry per CDR3 protein. Of some 9,900 distinct CDR3 sequences listed, about 29% are singletons. Sample: tumor tissue. The source of these receptors is a male donor with retroperitoneal liposarcoma.

By frequency in the sample, this clonotype is medium-sized. The chain employs TRBV7-6 and TRBJ2-3; no clear D gene. The V and J ends lost 0 bases and 4 bases respectively, with 11 bases between them. The V gene's germline CDR1 is SGHVS and CDR2 FNYEAQ. This CDR3 is 15 amino acids long. This CDR3 reads CASSLAPDRSDTQYF. CDR3 in DNA: TGTGCCAGCAGCTTAGCGCCAGATAGGTCAGATACGCAGTATTTT.

This clonotype was seen only a few times. J is TRBJ2-1 and V is TRBV28; 9 bases are a match to TRBD1. The closer fit of TRBJ2-7 to the DNA end suggests the J call may be wrong. The CDR3 is 13 amino acids. Germline loops: CDR1 MDHEN, CDR2 SYDVKM. CDR3 amino acids: CATITGGAHEQYF. For the CDR3, the DNA is TGTGCCACCATTACAGGGGGCGCCCACGAGCAGTACTTC.

Only a few counts were recorded for this clonotype. This chain joins TRBV7-2 and TRBJ1-1, with no clear D. The CDR3 contains 14 residues. The germline V gene encodes CDR1 SGHTA and CDR2 FQGNSA. The germline V and J ends were trimmed by 3 bases and 0 bases, with 8 bases remaining between them. Here the CDR3 DNA reads TGTGCCAGCAGCTTCTACGGAATGAACACTGAAGCTTTCTTT. Encoded protein: CASSFYGMNTEAFF.

This clonotype was seen only a few times. V and J are TRBV27 and TRBJ2-1; D not resolved. The CDR3 runs 11 residues. Per the germline V gene, CDR1 is MNHEY and CDR2 is SMNVEV (reference sequence). V lost 6 bases, J lost 9 bases, and 9 bases lay in between. The CDR3 protein is CASRVGSEQFF. The CDR3 coding sequence is TGTGCCAGCAGAGTGGGAAGTGAGCAGTTCTTC.

The rearrangement joins TRBV11-2 to TRBJ1-6; possible D gene TRBD1, 5 bases. V was trimmed by 4 bases and J by 9 bases, leaving 22 bases between them. This CDR3 comprises 17 residues. Germline V gene sequence: CDR1 SGHAT, CDR2 FQNNGV. The DNA of the CDR3 is TGTGCCAGCAGCTATCGTCCCCTTTCAACCCAGGGTTCACCCCTCCACTTT. Amino acid sequence: CASSYRPLSTQGSPLHF. Filled out from reference TRBV11-2 and TRBJ1-6, the complete variable domain reads EAGVAQSPRYKIIEKRQSVAFWCNPISGHATLYWYQQILGQGPKLLIQFQNNGVVDDSQLPKDRFSAERLKGVDSTLKIQPAKLEDSAVYLCASSYRPLSTQGSPLHFGNGTRLTVT.

The rearrangement links TRBV6-5 to TRBJ1-2; TRBD1 agrees at 11 bases. Germline lookup yields CDR1 MNHEY and CDR2 SVGAGI. Unmatched junction bases numbered 7, after V lost 2 bases and J lost 5 bases. This CDR3 comprises 16 residues. The chain's CDR3 is CASSYTRTGGGYGYTF. Here the CDR3 DNA reads TGTGCCAGCAGTTACACTAGGACAGGGGGCGGATATGGCTACACCTTC.

V usage is TRBV6-1 and J usage is TRBJ2-1; TRBD1 matches 10 bases. V lost 2 bases, J lost 10 bases, and 8 bases stayed unmatched. The CDR3 runs to 15 residues. Germline loops: CDR1 MNHNS, CDR2 SASEGT. CDR3 nucleotides: TGTGCCAGCAGTGAATTGACAGGGGGCTCCTACGAGCAGTTCTTC. Amino acid sequence: CASSELTGGSYEQFF.

This clonotype was seen a handful of times. This chain links TRBV10-2 with TRBJ2-2; D may correspond to TRBD1 or TRBD2 (7 bases each). Germline CDR1 and CDR2: WSHSY and SAAADI. The CDR3 has 15 residues. V was cut by 7 bases and J by 3 bases, with 15 bases left in between. CDR3 sequence reads: CASTPGGADTGELFF. The CDR3 nucleotides read TGCGCCAGCACTCCAGGGGGGGCCGACACCGGGGAGCTGTTTTTT.

This clonotype has a single count. The chain uses TRBV11-1 and TRBJ2-3; a weak D match, TRBD1 (6 bases). The DNA matches TRBJ2-1 better at its end, which makes the J call doubtful. This CDR3 has 14 amino acids. Germline V CDR1 and CDR2: SGHAT, FQDESV (reference sequence). CDR3 coding DNA: TGTGCCAGCAGCTTATTTTGGGGGCGAGGTGAGCAGTTCTTC. Translating gives CASSLFWGRGEQFF.

By its share, this clonotype is medium-sized (0.01 to 0.1%). The chain uses TRBV6-1 and TRBJ2-3; 12 positions agree with TRBD2. V was clipped by 6 bases and J by 4 bases; unmatched bases: 11. The CDR3 covers 17 residues. Germline V gene sequence: CDR1 MNHNS, CDR2 SASEGT. CDR3 DNA: TGTGCCAGCAGGGCCAGACTAGCGGGGGCGCGAGCAGATACGCAGTATTTT. Protein product: CASRARLAGARADTQYF.

A word on this clonotype: The junction differs from germline at one of its ends, possibly a read error. This chain links TRBV4-1 with TRBJ2-2; 9 bases map to TRBD1. The CDR3 contains 17 residues. Germline assignment: CDR1 MGHRA and CDR2 YSYEKL. CDR3 sequence reads: CASRQDFGTGHAGELFF. The CDR3 nucleotides read TGCGCCAGCAGGCAAGACTTCGGGACAGGGCACGCCGGGGAGCTGTTTTTT.

The chain couples TRBV11-3 to TRBJ2-1; 7 nucleotides line up with TRBD1. Unmatched junction bases numbered 18, after V lost 3 bases and J lost 10 bases. The CDR3 runs to 17 residues. Germline CDR1 SGHNT, CDR2 YENEEA. DNA of the CDR3: TGTGCCAGCAGCTTCTCATCCCCCACAGGGGCAGGCTACGAGCAGTTCTTC. Translated, it gives CASSFSSPTGAGYEQFF.